The T cell receptor (beta chain) under discussion was sequenced for a study of blood T cell repertoires in COVID-19. Study-level information: Donors in the United States, Italy and Spain gave samples during acute or convalescent COVID-19. PBMCs, B-cell-depleted T cells, or T cells provided the cDNA or gDNA that made up the material.

This CDR3 region has 15 residues. Germline assignment: CDR1 SNHLY and CDR2 FYNNEI. V was cut by 6 bases and J by 0 bases, with 11 bases left in between. Original handling: Estimates of nucleated cell counts were drawn from the amplification of reference gene primers. The data were produced by immunoSEQ multiplex PCR, yet TCRdb's version contains in-frame clones alone and is incomplete. That table supplies the V and J calls and clone size; D and trimming were determined from the DNA. The table records about 120,000 clones, more than 60% of them present only once. The sequence came from a man in his forties or fifties with acute or convalescent COVID-19. The sample comprised peripheral blood. The V gene is TRBV2, the J gene TRBJ1-4; the D gene is possibly TRBD1 (5 bases). Here the CDR3 DNA reads TGTGCCAGCAGGTCTGACAGCGCAACTAATGAAAAACTGTTTTTT. Protein: CASRSDSATNEKLFF.